This record looks at one T cell receptor (beta chain) sequence and its context. Its target is not known. The sample's time point: newly diagnosed GD, antithyroid drugs for less than 3 months. PBMC RNA was the source of the TCR library. The authors built TCR beta libraries using iRepertoire HTBI primers and Arm-PCR of CDR3 regions. MiXCR, applied by TCRdb to the multiplex PCR reads, yields one record per CDR3 protein. The sample contains fewer than 550,000 distinct CDR3 sequences, roughly 17% of which appear only once. The sample originates from a study of regulatory T cells in long-lasting Graves disease. Findings of the study overall: Accuracy may have suffered from the small sample size.

These same data were also listed under a study on T cells in Graves' hyperthyroidism and ophthalmopathy. As reported in that work: Graves' hyperthyroidism showing no ophthalmopathy progression within 18 months was considered stable. A set of HTBI primers served as the primers for a first-round RT-PCR of the TCR CDR3.

This sequence originates from a woman younger than 30 with Graves disease. Material: peripheral blood mononuclear cells (PBMCs), obtained at new diagnosis, from a patient treated with antithyroid drugs.

The CDR3 sequence: CASSFKLAGGNGIQYF. Here the CDR3 DNA reads TGTGCCAGCAGCTTTAAACTAGCGGGAGGGAACGGCATTCAGTACTTC. V gene TRBV5-5 combines with J gene TRBJ2-4; TRBD2 aligns across 13 bases. Germline CDR1 and CDR2: SGHKS and YYEKEE (reference sequence). V lost 2 bases, J lost 9 bases, and 8 bases stayed unmatched. This CDR3 has 16 residues.